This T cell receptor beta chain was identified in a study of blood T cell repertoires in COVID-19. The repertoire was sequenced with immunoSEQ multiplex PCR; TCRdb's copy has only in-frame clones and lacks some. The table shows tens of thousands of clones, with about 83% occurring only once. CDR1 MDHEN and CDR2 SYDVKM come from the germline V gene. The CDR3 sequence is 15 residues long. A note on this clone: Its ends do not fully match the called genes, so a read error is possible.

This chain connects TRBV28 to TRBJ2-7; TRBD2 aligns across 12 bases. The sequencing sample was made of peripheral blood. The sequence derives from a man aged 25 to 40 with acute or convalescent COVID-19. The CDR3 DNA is TGTGCCAGCAGTTTATCACTAGCGGGAGGTCTCCCCCCGGACTTC. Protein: CASSLSLAGGLPPDF.